Listed here are 24 T cell receptor beta chains from one sample, sequenced in a study of shared clonotypes between healthy human individuals. Assay: immunoSEQ multiplex PCR; the TCRdb copy retains only in-frame clones and omits some. The sample includes hundreds of thousands of clones, 98% of them seen just once. Naive CD8 cells lacked CD45RO and underwent positive selection for CCR7, leaving out terminally differentiated effector memory CD45RA+ cells. Sequenced: naive CD8+ T cells sorted from blood. Every receptor here comes from a man aged 25 to 45 in good health.

This chain connects TRBV7-9 to TRBJ2-7; D not certain. CDR3 length: 15 residues. Trimming left V 0 bases short and J 2 bases short, with 11 bases between. The germline V gene has CDR1 SEHNR and CDR2 FQNEAQ (reference sequence). The CDR3 spells CASSLAGTATYEQYF. CDR3 sequence (DNA): TGTGCCAGCAGCTTAGCAGGCACAGCAACCTACGAGCAGTACTTC.

The chain joins TRBV7-9 to TRBJ2-3; maybe TRBD2 (6 bases). The CDR3 is 14 residues long. Looked up from germline, CDR1 is SEHNR and CDR2 is FQNEAQ (reference sequence). V lost 6 bases and J lost 1, with 11 bases in between. In nucleotides, the CDR3 is TGTGCCAGCAGTAGACTAGACGGCACAGATACGCAGTATTTT. As protein: CASSRLDGTDTQYF.

J is TRBJ2-1 and V is TRBV9, with a tentative D call TRBD2 (6 bases). This CDR3 contains 15 residues. CDR1 SGDLS and CDR2 YYNGEE come from the germline V gene. V gave up 4 bases and J gave up 9 bases, with 20 bases separating them. CDR3 amino acids: CASSPGGFSGGEQFF. CDR3 DNA: TGTGCCAGCAGCCCCGGGGGATTCAGCGGCGGTGAGCAGTTCTTC.

The V call is TRBV28, the J call TRBJ2-1; either TRBD1 or TRBD2 may fit D (6 bases each). This CDR3 is built from 15 residues. From germline, CDR1 is MDHEN and CDR2 SYDVKM. The germline V and J ends were trimmed by 6 bases and 1 base, with 13 bases remaining between them. CDR3 in amino acids: CASSSRGASYNEQFF. CDR3 nucleotides: TGTGCCAGCAGCTCTAGGGGGGCATCCTACAATGAGCAGTTCTTC.

The chain links TRBV9 to TRBJ2-7; 11 bases agree with TRBD2. This CDR3 has 14 amino acids. V shed 3 bases, J shed 3 bases, and the junction held 2 bases outside the gene matches. From germline, CDR1 is SGDLS and CDR2 YYNGEE. This CDR3 is CASSASGRLYEQYF. The CDR3 nucleotides are TGTGCCAGCAGCGCTAGCGGGAGGCTCTACGAGCAGTACTTC.

This chain joins TRBV5-6 and TRBJ2-7; D possibly corresponds to TRBD2 (6 bases). The germline CDR1 and CDR2 sequences are SGHDT and YYEEEE. V lost 3 bases to trimming and J lost 6 bases, with 19 bases between them. This CDR3 is 15 amino acids long. The CDR3 DNA reads as TGTGCCAGCAGCTATCAATCCGGAGGGCACAGCGAGCAGTACTTC. It encodes CASSYQSGGHSEQYF.

The V gene is TRBV6-6, the J gene TRBJ2-7; D remains ambiguous. V gave up 2 bases and J gave up 6 bases, with 14 bases separating them. Germline loops: CDR1 MNHNY, CDR2 SVGAGI (reference sequence). The CDR3 is 14 residues long. The CDR3 protein is CASSYRGEKSEQYF. DNA for the CDR3: TGTGCCAGCAGTTACCGAGGTGAGAAGTCCGAGCAGTACTTC.

The chain combines TRBV19 with TRBJ2-3; TRBD2 matches 8 bases. This CDR3 comprises 14 residues. CDR1 LNHDA and CDR2 SQIVND come from the germline V gene (reference sequence). Trimming at V came to 4 bases and at J to 6 bases, leaving 6 bases not matched to a gene. The CDR3 spells CASSKEREWDTQYF. The CDR3 coding sequence is TGTGCCAGTAGTAAAGAGCGGGAGTGGGATACGCAGTATTTT. Full variable domain (missing parts from reference TRBV19 and TRBJ2-3): DGGITQSPKYLFRKEGQNVTLSCEQNLNHDAMYWYRQDPGQGLRLIYYSQIVNDFQKGDIAEGYSVSREKKESFPLTVTSAQKNPTAFYLCASSKEREWDTQYFGPGTRLTVL.

The chain has TRBV12-5 and TRBJ2-1; 7 nucleotides match TRBD1. With 1 base clipped from V and 2 bases from J, the junction kept 2 bases outside the gene matches. Germline CDR1 is LGHNT and CDR2 is FRNRAP. The length of the CDR3 is 15 residues. Here the CDR3 DNA reads TGTGCTAGTGGTTTGGCGCAGGGGGCCTACAATGAGCAGTTCTTC. It is translated as CASGLAQGAYNEQFF.

The chain carries TRBV7-6 and TRBJ2-5; D ambiguous. Trimming removed 5 bases from V and 5 bases from J, with 12 bases in between. Germline CDR1 is SGHVS and CDR2 is FNYEAQ. The CDR3 has 13 residues. The CDR3 is CASSRKPRETQYF. CDR3 DNA: TGTGCCAGCAGCAGAAAGCCCCGGGAGACCCAGTACTTC.

The chain combines TRBV5-1 with TRBJ2-1, with 9 bases identical to TRBD1. V trimming: 3 bases; J trimming: 2 bases; junction bases outside the gene matches: 6. CDR1 is SGHRS and CDR2 is YFSETQ in the germline V gene. CDR3 size: 16 residues. The chain's CDR3 is CASSSWDRDPYNEQFF. CDR3 sequence (DNA): TGCGCCAGCAGCTCATGGGACAGGGACCCCTACAATGAGCAGTTCTTC.

The chain links TRBV29-1 to TRBJ2-4; D not certain. The CDR3 totals 14 residues. Germline-derived CDR1 and CDR2 are SQVTM and ANQGSEA. V lost 1 base and J lost 3, with 10 bases in between. CDR3 sequence (DNA): TGCAGCGTTGAAGTGGGCTTGGGCAAAAACATTCAGTACTTC. It codes for CSVEVGLGKNIQYF.

The chain employs TRBV7-6 and TRBJ2-5; 8 bases agree with TRBD2. Germline lookup yields CDR1 SGHVS and CDR2 FNYEAQ. CDR3 size: 18 residues. V lost 1 base, J lost 2 bases, and 12 bases stayed unmatched. The DNA for the CDR3 is TGTGCCAGCAGCTTAGAATGGGGACTAGGAAGGGGACAAGAGACCCAGTACTTC. This encodes CASSLEWGLGRGQETQYF.

This sequence joins TRBV7-9 and TRBJ2-7; unclear D gene. Germline V gene lookup returns CDR1 SEHNR and CDR2 FQNEAQ (reference sequence). The V gene lost 4 bases and the J gene lost 5 bases, with 12 bases spanning the gap. The CDR3 covers 13 residues. The CDR3 bases are TGTGCCAGCAGCTCACCTCCCACCCACGAGCAGTACTTC. Its protein product is CASSSPPTHEQYF.

The chain recombines TRBV29-1 with TRBJ2-5; perhaps TRBD2 as D (5 bases). Trimming removed 6 bases at V and 1 base at J, with 12 bases between. The CDR3 consists of 13 residues. Looked up from germline, CDR1 is SQVTM and CDR2 is ANQGSEA. The CDR3: CSVTLGSQETQYF. The CDR3 DNA sequence: TGCAGCGTGACTCTGGGGAGCCAAGAGACCCAGTACTTC. The variable domain in full, with the rest retrieved from reference TRBV29-1 and TRBJ2-5, is SAVISQKPSRDICQRGTSLTIQCQVDSQVTMMFWYRQQPGQSLTLIATANQGSEATYESGFVIDKFPISRPNLTFSTLTVSNMSPEDSSIYLCSVTLGSQETQYFGPGTRLLVL.

For this clone: Additional DNA sequences in this sample encode the identical CDR3. The chain recombines TRBV27 with TRBJ2-1; 7 bases are a match to TRBD2. Germline values: CDR1 MNHEY, CDR2 SMNVEV (reference sequence). With V trimmed by 0 bases and J by 0 bases, 2 bases remained unmatched. This CDR3 has 16 amino acids. The DNA for the CDR3 is TGTGCCAGCAGTTTATCCAGCGGGGACTCCTACAATGAGCAGTTCTTC. Amino acids: CASSLSSGDSYNEQFF.

This chain joins TRBV13 and TRBJ1-2; TRBD1 might be the D (5 bases). Germline CDR1 PRHDT, CDR2 FYEKMQ (reference sequence). The CDR3 sequence is 15 residues long. V dropped 3 bases and J dropped 0 bases, with 11 bases sitting between them. CDR3 protein: CASSLRQQANYGYTF. The CDR3 DNA sequence: TGTGCCAGCAGCTTGAGACAGCAAGCTAACTATGGCTACACCTTC.

The V call is TRBV7-9, the J call TRBJ1-1, with TRBD1 matching over 7 bases. V shed 1 base, J shed 0 bases, and the junction held 2 bases outside the gene matches. The CDR3 loop spans 15 amino acids. Germline V CDR1 and CDR2: SEHNR, FQNEAQ (reference sequence). The CDR3 DNA is TGTGCCAGCAGCTTAGAGGGACAGCTGAACACTGAAGCTTTCTTT. Amino acid sequence: CASSLEGQLNTEAFF. Complete variable domain (other parts from reference TRBV7-9 and TRBJ1-1): DTGVSQNPRHKITKRGQNVTFRCDPISEHNRLYWYRQTLGQGPEFLTYFQNEAQLEKSRLLSDRFSAERPKGSFSTLEIQRTEQGDSAMYLCASSLEGQLNTEAFFGQGTRLTVV.

This chain joins TRBV11-2 and TRBJ2-7; 13 bases map to TRBD2. Germline CDR1 is SGHAT and CDR2 is FQNNGV. The CDR3 is 13 amino acids. J lost 10 bases, V lost 7 bases, and 7 bases had no gene match. CDR3 nucleotide sequence: TGTGCCAGCACCCTGACTAGCGGGAGGCCCCAGTACTTC. Its protein product is CASTLTSGRPQYF. Together with reference TRBV11-2 and TRBJ2-7, the CDR3 gives the full variable domain: EAGVAQSPRYKIIEKRQSVAFWCNPISGHATLYWYQQILGQGPKLLIQFQNNGVVDDSQLPKDRFSAERLKGVDSTLKIQPAKLEDSAVYLCASTLTSGRPQYFGPGTRLTVT.

The rearrangement joins TRBV28 to TRBJ2-1; 9 bases align to TRBD2. CDR1 is MDHEN, CDR2 SYDVKM, per germline. Trimming at V came to 2 bases and at J to 0 bases, leaving 2 bases not matched to a gene. The CDR3 contains 16 residues. The CDR3, as DNA: TGTGCCAGCAGTTTAGCGGGAGGGAGCTCCTACAATGAGCAGTTCTTC. Protein sequence: CASSLAGGSSYNEQFF. The whole variable domain, remainder taken from reference TRBV28 and TRBJ2-1, is DVKVTQSSRYLVKRTGEKVFLECVQDMDHENMFWYRQDPGLGLRLIYFSYDVKMKEKGDIPEGYSVSREKKERFSLILESASTNQTSMYLCASSLAGGSSYNEQFFGPGTRLTVL.

The genes are TRBV7-9 and TRBJ2-1; tentative D call: TRBD2 (5 bases). Trimming took 4 bases from V and 12 from J, leaving 10 bases between them. This CDR3 is 11 amino acids long. CDR1 and CDR2 (germline): SEHNR, FQNEAQ (reference sequence). CDR3 in DNA: TGTGCCAGCAGCTCTAGCATCGGGCAGTTCTTC. Protein product: CASSSSIGQFF.

The chain uses TRBV7-9 and TRBJ2-3; TRBD2 matches at 7 bases. This CDR3 spans 14 amino acids. From germline, CDR1 is SEHNR and CDR2 FQNEAQ (reference sequence). Losses at the gene ends were 8 bases for V and 5 bases for J; bases not matched to a gene: 10. The DNA for the CDR3 is TGTGCCAGCTCAGCTAGCGGAGAAGAAGATACGCAGTATTTT. Amino acid sequence: CASSASGEEDTQYF.

This chain uses TRBV10-3 with TRBJ2-5; tentatively, D is TRBD1 (5 bases). V was shortened by 4 bases and J by 2 bases, with 14 bases between the two germline ends. The CDR3 runs 15 residues. Germline V gene lookup returns CDR1 ENHRY and CDR2 SYGVKD. The CDR3 region has the DNA TGTGCCATCAGTGGGATCGTCGACAGACAAGAGACCCAGTACTTC. Protein sequence: CAISGIVDRQETQYF.

In DNA form, the CDR3 reads TGCGCCAGCAGCCCCAACAGAGATGCCCTTCCCGCAGATACGCAGTATTTT. Protein: CASSPNRDALPADTQYF. The rearrangement joins TRBV10-2 to TRBJ2-3, with D uncertain. Germline loops: CDR1 WSHSY, CDR2 SAAADI. V lost 6 bases and J 4 bases, leaving 23 bases between the germline ends. CDR3 length: 17 amino acids.